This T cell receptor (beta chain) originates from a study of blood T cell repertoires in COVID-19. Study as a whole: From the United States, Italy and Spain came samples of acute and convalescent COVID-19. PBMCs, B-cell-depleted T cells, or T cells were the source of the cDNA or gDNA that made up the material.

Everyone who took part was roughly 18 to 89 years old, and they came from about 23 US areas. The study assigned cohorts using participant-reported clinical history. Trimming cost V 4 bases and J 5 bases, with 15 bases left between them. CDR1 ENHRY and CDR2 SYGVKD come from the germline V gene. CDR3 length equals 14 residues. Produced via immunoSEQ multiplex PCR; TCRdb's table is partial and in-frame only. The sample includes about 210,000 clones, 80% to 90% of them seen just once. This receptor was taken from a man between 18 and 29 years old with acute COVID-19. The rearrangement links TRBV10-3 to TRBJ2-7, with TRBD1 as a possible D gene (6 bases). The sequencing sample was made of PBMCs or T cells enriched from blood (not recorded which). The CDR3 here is CAISGNRADNEQYF. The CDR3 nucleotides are TGTGCCATCAGTGGGAACAGGGCTGACAACGAGCAGTACTTC.